These 15 T cell receptor beta chains were all obtained from the same sample, sequenced in a study of T-cell reconstitution after alpha-beta-depleted transplantation in children. A library of TCRbeta sequences, prepared with unique molecular identifiers, was generated. From the PCR reads, TCRdb called clonotypes with MiXCR, one entry per CDR3 protein. The table records approximately 1,000,000 distinct CDR3 sequences, around 30% of them present only once. This sample comprised PBMCs, mostly from graft donor cells, obtained 360 days after TCRalphabeta/CD19-depleted stem cell transplant. The receptor source for this set is a boy in the first two years of life who had a stem cell transplant for SCID, so the T cells may come from the graft donor.

The chain has TRBV3-1 and TRBJ2-3; D is unclear. V was pared by 0 bases and J by 14 bases, with 12 bases between. Germline CDR1 is LGHDT and CDR2 is YNNKEL (reference sequence). The CDR3 runs 12 residues. The CDR3 DNA reads as TGTGCCAGCAGCCAAGACTGGTTTGAGCCGTATTTT. Translating gives CASSQDWFEPYF.

The chain carries TRBV7-7 and TRBJ2-3; no reliable D call. V was shortened by 0 bases and J by 5 bases, with 9 bases between the two germline ends. Germline V gene sequence: CDR1 SSHAT, CDR2 FNYEAQ (reference sequence). This CDR3 contains 14 residues. CDR3 sequence reads: CASSLAPDGDTQYF. The CDR3 DNA reads TGTGCCAGCAGCTTAGCGCCGGACGGAGATACGCAGTATTTT.

The chain is built from TRBV9 and TRBJ1-3; TRBD1 might be the D (5 bases). Germline V gene sequence: CDR1 SGDLS, CDR2 YYNGEE. Trimming removed 0 bases from V and 2 bases from J, with 9 bases in between. The CDR3 sequence is 15 residues long. CDR3 DNA: TGTGCCAGCAGCGTAGAGGGGACGGCTGGAAACACCATATATTTT. Encoded protein: CASSVEGTAGNTIYF.

A few counts support this clonotype. The CDR3 coding sequence is TGTGCCAGCAACCCACCGGGAACTGCTACCTACAATGAGCAGTTCTTC. This translates into CASNPPGTATYNEQFF. The J gene is TRBJ2-1, the V gene TRBV6-1; tentative D call: TRBD2 (5 bases). Germline CDR1 MNHNS, CDR2 SASEGT. This CDR3 has 16 amino acids. Trimming took off 7 bases at V and 2 bases at J, with 18 bases between the two ends.

This clonotype was seen more than once but under ten times. The gene calls are TRBV20-1 and TRBJ2-7; 9 bases line up with TRBD1. The germline V gene has CDR1 DFQATT and CDR2 SNEGSKA (reference sequence). V lost 2 bases and J lost 3; bases outside the gene matches: 2. The CDR3 length is 13 residues. CDR3 nucleotide sequence: TGCAGTGCTAGATGGGACAGGGTCTACGAGCAGTACTTC. This sequence encodes CSARWDRVYEQYF.

This clonotype was counted a few times. The chain recombines TRBV6-6 with TRBJ1-2, with 9 bases lining up with TRBD1. The V gene's germline CDR1 is MNHNY and CDR2 SVGAGI (reference sequence). V lost 6 bases and J lost 8; bases outside the gene matches: 1. The CDR3 length is 11 residues. The CDR3 nucleotides are TGTGCCAGCAGGGACAGGGGCGGCTACACCTTC. It translates to CASRDRGGYTF.

This clonotype was counted between two and nine times. This chain uses TRBV6-2 or TRBV6-3 with TRBJ2-1; no clear D gene. CDR1 and CDR2 (germline): MNHEY, SVGEGT. The V gene lost 6 bases and the J gene lost 0 bases, with 9 bases spanning the gap. CDR3 length: 14 amino acids. Written as DNA, the CDR3 is TGTGCCAGCAGCAGGCCGGCCTCCTACAATGAGCAGTTCTTC. It is translated as CASSRPASYNEQFF.

This clonotype was recorded at least ten times. The V call is TRBV12-3 or TRBV12-4, the J call TRBJ1-1, with D possibly matching TRBD1 (5 bases). CDR3 length: 14 amino acids. V lost 5 bases and J lost 1, with 11 bases in between. In nucleotides, the CDR3 is TGTGCCAGCAGTAGCCGGGGGAGGAACACTGAAGCTTTCTTT. Protein product: CASSSRGRNTEAFF.

This clonotype was picked up a small number of times. CDR3 residues: CASSKVGTATPYEQYF. The CDR3 DNA follows: TGCGCCAGCAGTAAAGTAGGGACCGCTACACCCTACGAGCAGTACTTC. V gene TRBV5-1 combines with J gene TRBJ2-7, with D perhaps assigned TRBD1 or TRBD2 (5 bases each). The CDR3 sequence is 16 residues long. The germline V gene encodes CDR1 SGHRS and CDR2 YFSETQ. V was trimmed by 5 bases and J by 2 bases, leaving 20 bases between them.

This clonotype has just a few counts. This chain uses TRBV2 with TRBJ2-5, with D unresolved. Germline V gives CDR1 SNHLY, CDR2 FYNNEI. The CDR3 contains 11 residues. This CDR3 is CAQHGVETQYF. For the CDR3, the DNA is TGTGCTCAGCATGGGGTAGAGACCCAGTACTTC.

This clonotype was counted a few times. V usage is TRBV2 and J usage is TRBJ1-6, with 7 bases matching TRBD1. The CDR3 runs to 15 residues. Germline-derived CDR1 and CDR2 are SNHLY and FYNNEI. Unmatched junction bases numbered 8, after V lost 5 bases and J lost 7 bases. CDR3 nucleotide sequence: TGTGCCAGCAGTCAGACAGGGCAGGCCAATTCACCCCTCCACTTT. This sequence encodes CASSQTGQANSPLHF.

CDR3 sequence reads: CASSLAARYEQYF. In DNA, the CDR3 is TGTGCCAGCAGCTTAGCGGCTAGGTACGAGCAGTACTTC. The V and J genes are TRBV7-9 and TRBJ2-7; D is undetermined. V shed 0 bases and J shed 4 bases, with 7 bases lying between them. The CDR3 runs to 13 residues. The germline gives CDR1 SEHNR, CDR2 FQNEAQ (reference sequence).

This clonotype was seen more than once but under ten times. The rearrangement joins TRBV5-6 to TRBJ2-7; possibly TRBD1 for D (6 bases). This CDR3 contains 16 residues. The germline CDR1 and CDR2 sequences are SGHDT and YYEEEE. Trimming left V 3 bases short and J 3 bases short, with 19 bases between. In DNA form, the CDR3 reads TGTGCCAGCAGCTCCCGAGGGACAAATTATTACTACGAGCAGTACTTC. Translation gives CASSSRGTNYYYEQYF.

The CDR3 coding sequence is TGTGCCAGCATTAGCGGGGAACTCACAGATACGCAGTATTTT. Its protein product is CASISGELTDTQYF. This chain uses TRBV2 with TRBJ2-3, with 8 nucleotides matching TRBD2. The CDR3 extends over 14 amino acids. Germline V gene sequence: CDR1 SNHLY, CDR2 FYNNEI. V was clipped by 7 bases and J by 2 bases; unmatched bases: 5.

This chain links TRBV20-1 with TRBJ2-3; no reliable D call. CDR3 size: 13 residues. The germline gives CDR1 DFQATT, CDR2 SNEGSKA (reference sequence). Trimming pared 5 bases from V and 2 bases from J, leaving 11 bases between. The CDR3 spells CSAEDGFTDTQYF. For the CDR3, the DNA is TGCAGTGCTGAGGACGGATTCACAGATACGCAGTATTTT.